This T cell receptor (beta chain) was sequenced during a study of chemoradiotherapy in HPV16-positive cancers. Data came from immunoSEQ multiplex PCR; TCRdb stores just in-frame clones and leaves some out. The table shows approximately 28,000 clones, with roughly nine tenths occurring only once. The CDR3 length is 16 residues. The J segment lost 0 bases and the V segment lost 3 bases, leaving 5 bases of the junction unmatched. CDR1 and CDR2 (germline): MNHNS, SASEGT. The chain joins TRBV6-1 to TRBJ2-3, with 8 bases fitting TRBD2. Material: blood, obtained from a patient who underwent chemoradiotherapy. This clonotype was obtained from a human donor with HPV-associated anogenital cancer. The CDR3 loop is CASSDRGGFSTDTQYF. As DNA, the CDR3 is TGTGCCAGCAGTGACCGGGGGGGATTTAGCACAGATACGCAGTATTTT.